Sequencing of this T cell receptor beta chain was carried out in a study of cytomegalovirus exposure and HLA in healthy donors. The assay was immunoSEQ multiplex PCR, and TCRdb's table has in-frame clones only and misses some. The sample has about 150,000 clones; approximately 90% are singletons. This CDR3 contains 13 residues. Germline assignment: CDR1 SGDLS and CDR2 YYNGEE. The V and J ends lost 0 bases and 6 bases respectively, with 7 bases between them. About this clone: Its matching antigen is unknown.

Overall study results and limits: It was reportedly the case that the classifier diagnosed cytomegalovirus status with high specificity and sensitivity. The majority of TCR sequences were rare, yet some public TCRs appeared in many donors. The authors listed 164 TCR beta chains as cytomegalovirus-associated.

The source material was PBMCs. This sequence was found in a man aged 18 to 29 in good health and CMV-seronegative. J is TRBJ2-4 and V is TRBV9; no clear D. The chain's CDR3 is CASSVATGNIQYF. The CDR3 DNA reads as TGTGCCAGCAGCGTAGCTACGGGAAACATTCAGTACTTC.